Following are 6 T cell receptor beta chains from one sample sequenced in a study of cytomegalovirus exposure and HLA in healthy donors. The PCR ran on 60 Vbeta and 13 Jbeta primers. Here immunoSEQ multiplex PCR was the method, and the copy in TCRdb shows in-frame clones only, minus some. Its clone listing holds roughly 80,000 clones. Sequencing was done on a sample of PBMCs. The receptors stem from a man between 50 and 59 years old in good health and CMV-seronegative.

The chain is built from TRBV28 and TRBJ1-2; 9 nucleotides align to TRBD1. The CDR3 covers 15 residues. After removal of 2 bases from V and 6 bases from J, the junction contained 7 bases not matched to a gene. Germline values: CDR1 MDHEN, CDR2 SYDVKM. CDR3 bases: TGTGCCAGCAGTTTAAGCCGGGACAGGGAAAATGGCTACACCTTC. The encoded protein is CASSLSRDRENGYTF.

DNA for the CDR3: TGTGCCAGCAGGCCCACCGGGGGTGAAAAACTGTTTTTT. Protein: CASRPTGGEKLFF. This chain connects TRBV2 to TRBJ1-4; D is perhaps TRBD1 (5 bases). The CDR3 length is 13 residues. The ends were cut back, 6 bases at V and 7 bases at J, with 12 bases in the middle. Germline V lookup: CDR1 SNHLY, CDR2 FYNNEI.

V and J are TRBV19 and TRBJ2-4; TRBD1 aligns across 9 bases. In germline, CDR1 is LNHDA, CDR2 SQIVND (reference sequence). The CDR3 length is 15 residues. V gave up 6 bases and J gave up 6 bases; unmatched junction bases: 9. CDR3 residues: CASSRTGTGTNIQYF. CDR3 sequence (DNA): TGTGCCAGTAGCCGAACCGGGACAGGGACAAACATTCAGTACTTC.

Comments on this clone: The sample has other DNA sequences that encode this CDR3 too. V is TRBV18 and J is TRBJ2-5, with 9 nucleotides matching TRBD1. This CDR3 has 16 amino acids. The germline CDR1 and CDR2 sequences are KGHSH and LQKENI. The V gene end was trimmed by 4 bases and the J gene end by 8 bases; junction bases not matched to a gene: 14. The CDR3 region is CASSLHPPGQGYTQYF. CDR3 sequence (DNA): TGTGCCAGCTCACTCCACCCCCCGGGACAGGGTTACACCCAGTACTTC.

The chain links TRBV6-5 to TRBJ1-2; D possibly corresponds to TRBD1 (5 bases). Trimming stripped 2 bases from V and 5 bases from J, with 12 bases between. There are 14 residues in the CDR3. Germline V gene sequence: CDR1 MNHEY, CDR2 SVGAGI. The CDR3 DNA follows: TGTGCCAGCAGTTACGGAGGGGTCCTATATGGCTACACCTTC. Translation: CASSYGGVLYGYTF.

The chain couples TRBV19 to TRBJ2-2; 11 bases fit TRBD2. With 6 bases clipped from V and 0 bases from J, the junction kept 0 bases outside the gene matches. The CDR3 is 15 amino acids. CDR1 LNHDA and CDR2 SQIVND come from the germline V gene (reference sequence). The CDR3 loop reads CASRGLAANTGELFF. The CDR3 DNA reads as TGTGCCAGTAGGGGACTAGCGGCGAACACCGGGGAGCTGTTTTTT.